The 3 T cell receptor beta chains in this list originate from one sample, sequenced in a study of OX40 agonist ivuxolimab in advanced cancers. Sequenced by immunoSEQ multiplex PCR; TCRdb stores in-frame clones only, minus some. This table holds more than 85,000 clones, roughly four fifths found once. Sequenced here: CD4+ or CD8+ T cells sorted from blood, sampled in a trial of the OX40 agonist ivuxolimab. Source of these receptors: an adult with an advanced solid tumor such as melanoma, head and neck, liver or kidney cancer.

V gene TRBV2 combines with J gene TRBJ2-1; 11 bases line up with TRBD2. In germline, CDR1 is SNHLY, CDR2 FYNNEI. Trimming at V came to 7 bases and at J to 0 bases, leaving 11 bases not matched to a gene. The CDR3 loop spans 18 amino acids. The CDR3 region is CASTEETSGISSYNEQFF. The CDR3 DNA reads TGTGCCAGCACTGAGGAGACTAGCGGGATCAGCTCCTACAATGAGCAGTTCTTC.

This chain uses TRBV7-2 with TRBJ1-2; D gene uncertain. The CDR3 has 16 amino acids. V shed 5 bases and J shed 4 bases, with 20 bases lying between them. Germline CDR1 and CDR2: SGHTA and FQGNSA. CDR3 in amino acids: CASSAEGYRSTYGYTF. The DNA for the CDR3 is TGTGCCAGCAGCGCCGAGGGTTATCGGAGCACCTATGGCTACACCTTC.

The CDR3: CASNRGGRNEQFF. CDR3 DNA: TGCGCCAGCAACCGAGGGGGGAGGAATGAGCAGTTCTTC. The chain has TRBV5-1 and TRBJ2-1; the D call may be TRBD1 or TRBD2 (6 bases each). Germline CDR1 SGHRS, CDR2 YFSETQ. The ends were cut back, 6 bases at V and 7 bases at J, with 14 bases in the middle. The CDR3 extends over 13 amino acids.